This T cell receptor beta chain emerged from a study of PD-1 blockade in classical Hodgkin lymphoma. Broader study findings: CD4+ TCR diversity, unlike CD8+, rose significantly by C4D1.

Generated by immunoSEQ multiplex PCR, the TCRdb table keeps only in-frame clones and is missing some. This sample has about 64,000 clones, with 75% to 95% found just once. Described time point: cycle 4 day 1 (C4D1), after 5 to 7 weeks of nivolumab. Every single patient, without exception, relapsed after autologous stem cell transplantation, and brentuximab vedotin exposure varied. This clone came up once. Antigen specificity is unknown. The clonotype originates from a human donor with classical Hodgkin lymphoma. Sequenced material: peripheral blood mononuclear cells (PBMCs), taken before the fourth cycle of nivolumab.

This CDR3 is CASSQDRRDREAFF. In DNA form, the CDR3 reads TGCGCCAGCAGCCAAGATAGGCGGGACAGGGAAGCTTTCTTT. V is TRBV4-1 and J is TRBJ1-1, with 8 nucleotides matching TRBD1. The CDR3 length is 14 residues. The germline V gene encodes CDR1 MGHRA and CDR2 YSYEKL. V lost 0 bases to trimming and J lost 8 bases; unmatched junction nucleotides: 5.